What follows describes a single T cell receptor (beta chain). These data belong to a study of PD-L1 blockade in urothelial cancer. The method was immunoSEQ multiplex PCR; TCRdb's version includes in-frame clones alone and lacks a portion of them. The data contain about 72,000 clones, around 87% of them singletons. Sample time point: pretreatment peripheral blood. The clonotype was recovered from a man aged 55 to 69 with urothelial cancer. This specimen consisted of PBMCs, obtained around atezolizumab (anti-PD-L1) treatment.

Here the CDR3 reads CASSFAEGGGQETQYF. The CDR3, as DNA: TGTGCCAGCAGCTTTGCCGAGGGGGGGGGCCAAGAGACCCAGTACTTC. The V call is TRBV7-9, the J call TRBJ2-5, with D possibly matching TRBD2 (7 bases). V was cut by 3 bases and J by 1 base, with 15 bases left in between. Germline V gene sequence: CDR1 SEHNR, CDR2 FQNEAQ (reference sequence). The CDR3 length is 16 residues.